The TCR beta chain described here comes from a study of cytomegalovirus exposure and HLA in healthy donors. The germline V gene has CDR1 SGHAT and CDR2 FQNNGV. The CDR3 runs to 16 residues. The V and J ends lost 5 bases and 0 bases respectively, with 11 bases between them. Generated by immunoSEQ multiplex PCR, the TCRdb table keeps only in-frame clones and is missing some. The sample includes around 130,000 clones, roughly 91% of them seen just once. Specimen: PBMCs. The V and J genes are TRBV11-2 and TRBJ1-6; D uncertain. The origin of this receptor is a man aged 25 to 40 in good health and CMV-seronegative. In DNA form, the CDR3 reads TGTGCCAGCAGCCTCAGGCACGGCTCCTATAATTCACCCCTCCACTTT. It encodes CASSLRHGSYNSPLHF.